Shown below are 27 T cell receptor beta chains from a single sample sequenced in a study of glioma-infiltrating T cells (dated by TCRdb to about 2016). The sequencer was an Illumina MiSeq. TCR alpha and beta CDR3 regions were amplified with the iRepertoire nested amplicon-rescue multiplex PCR (arm-PCR) platform from RNA. The public reads were reanalyzed by TCRdb: fastp trimming at Q25, MiXCR alignment, in-frame beta chains only. CDR3 protein sequences are deduplicated, and each keeps its most common genes and DNA. Within this sample are about 130,000 distinct CDR3 sequences, with around 25% of them counted one time only. About 30% of the sample lies in the top ten. The sequenced sample consisted of glioma tissue, nonneoplastic brain tissue, or PBMCs (not recorded which). Receptor source: a human donor with low-grade glioma or glioblastoma, undergoing nonglioma brain surgery, or in good health (not recorded which).

This clonotype was seen ten or more times. This chain uses TRBV6-1 with TRBJ2-1, with 13 bases that match TRBD2. Germline CDR1 is MNHNS and CDR2 is SASEGT. Trimming at V came to 6 bases and at J to 4 bases, leaving 6 bases not matched to a gene. This CDR3 has 16 amino acids. The CDR3 nucleotides are TGTGCCAGCAGAGCGGGACTAGCGGGGTCTTACAATGAGCAGTTCTTC. This encodes CASRAGLAGSYNEQFF.

CDR3 region: CSARASGGSGEQYV. CDR3 DNA: TGCAGTGCTAGAGCTAGCGGGGGGTCAGGCGAGCAGTACGTC. This rearrangement joins TRBV20-1 to TRBJ2-7, with TRBD2 matching over 11 bases. This CDR3 comprises 14 residues. V trimming: 1 base; J trimming: 6 bases; junction bases outside the gene matches: 5. Germline V gene sequence: CDR1 DFQATT, CDR2 SNEGSKA (reference sequence).

The rearrangement links TRBV20-1 to TRBJ2-5, with 16 bases that match TRBD2. Germline CDR1 DFQATT, CDR2 SNEGSKA (reference sequence). Trimming removed 1 base from V and 2 bases from J; junction bases left unmatched: 1. The length of the CDR3 is 16 residues. This CDR3 reads CSARVGLAGGQETQYF. For the CDR3, the DNA is TGCAGTGCTAGAGTGGGACTAGCGGGGGGGCAAGAGACCCAGTACTTC.

With respect to this clonotype: A junction end diverges from the germline sequence, so it may reflect a read error. The chain is built from TRBV6-7 and TRBJ2-3, with D uncertain. TRBV6-7 carries the ORF label, with uncertain function. The CDR3 runs to 15 residues. Here the CDR3 reads CASKEDKNGPDTRYF. CDR3 sequence (DNA): TGTGCCAGCAAAGAAGACAAAAACGGGCCAGATACGCGGTATTTT.

This clonotype was observed a few times. The V call is TRBV10-3, the J call TRBJ1-6, with TRBD1 matching 7 bases. The V gene end was trimmed by 5 bases and the J gene end by 5 bases; junction bases not matched to a gene: 6. Germline CDR1 and CDR2: ENHRY and SYGVKD. The CDR3 consists of 15 residues. Written as DNA, the CDR3 is TGTGCCATCAGTCTCGGACAGGTTAATAATTCACCCCTCCACTTT. Its translation is CAISLGQVNNSPLHF.

The chain couples TRBV2 to TRBJ1-2; 12 bases map to TRBD1. The CDR3 runs to 16 residues. The germline CDR1 and CDR2 sequences are SNHLY and FYNNEI. Losses at the gene ends were 8 bases for V and 7 bases for J; bases not matched to a gene: 14. CDR3 bases: TGTGCCAGCGCCTTGTCCGGGACAGGGGGCATCTTTGGCTACACCTTC. Translated, it gives CASALSGTGGIFGYTF. Complete variable domain (other parts from reference TRBV2 and TRBJ1-2): EPEVTQTPSHQVTQMGQEVILRCVPISNHLYFYWYRQILGQKVEFLVSFYNNEISEKSEIFDDQFSVERPDGSNFTLKIRSTKLEDSAMYFCASALSGTGGIFGYTFGSGTRLTVV.

This clonotype was detected many times. The genes are TRBV12-3 or TRBV12-4 and TRBJ2-3; 10 bases fit TRBD2. This CDR3 is 14 amino acids long. V lost 7 bases and J lost 6; bases outside the gene matches: 7. The CDR3, as DNA: TGTGCCAGCAATGTCCTAGCGGGGGAGGATACGCAGTATTTT. It codes for CASNVLAGEDTQYF.

The CDR3 loop reads CSALENSGNTIYF. For the CDR3, the DNA is TGCAGTGCACTAGAGAACTCTGGAAACACCATATATTTT. The chain combines TRBV20-1 with TRBJ1-3; D gene ambiguous. Germline V gives CDR1 DFQATT, CDR2 SNEGSKA (reference sequence). The V end was cut by 6 bases, the J end by 0 bases, with 9 bases between. The CDR3 is made up of 13 amino acids.

This clonotype showed up just a few times. A much more abundant neighbour one base away suggests this may be a read error. This chain connects TRBV28 to TRBJ1-5; 10 bases agree with TRBD1. The CDR3 runs to 15 residues. Germline CDR1 and CDR2: MDHEN and SYDVKM. The trim removed 6 bases at V and 6 bases at J, leaving 8 bases unmatched. CDR3 sequence reads: CASSDGQGGVQPQHF. The CDR3 region has the DNA TGTGCCAGCAGCGATGGACAGGGGGGCGTTCAGCCCCAGCATTTT. The full variable domain, rest sourced from reference TRBV28 and TRBJ1-5, is DVKVTQSSRYLVKRTGEKVFLECVQDMDHENMFWYRQDPGLGLRLIYFSYDVKMKEKGDIPEGYSVSREKKERFSLILESASTNQTSMYLCASSDGQGGVQPQHFGDGTRLSIL.

This clonotype was observed many times. This rearrangement joins TRBV6-1 to TRBJ1-3; D is undetermined. CDR3 length: 16 amino acids. V gave up 6 bases and J gave up 0 bases, with 15 bases separating them. Per germline, CDR1 MNHNS and CDR2 SASEGT. The CDR3 region is CASRARTLSSGNTIYF. The CDR3 bases are TGTGCCAGCAGAGCCAGGACCCTGAGCTCTGGAAACACCATATATTTT.

This chain's CDR3 is CASSFSGGVPNEQFF. CDR3 DNA sequence: TGTGCCAGCAGCTTCTCGGGGGGGGTCCCCAATGAGCAGTTCTTC. This chain uses TRBV27 with TRBJ2-1; 8 bases are shared with TRBD2. The CDR3 extends over 15 amino acids. V shed 6 bases, J shed 6 bases, and the junction held 10 bases outside the gene matches. The germline V gene has CDR1 MNHEY and CDR2 SMNVEV (reference sequence).

In its sample, this clonotype was seen a few times. The J gene is TRBJ1-5, the V gene TRBV7-2; D is uncertain. Germline V lookup: CDR1 SGHTA, CDR2 FQGNSA. Trimming left V 3 bases short and J 3 bases short, with 12 bases between. The CDR3 covers 15 residues. CDR3 amino acids: CASSFRGRLNQPQHF. As DNA, the CDR3 is TGTGCCAGCAGCTTCCGAGGGCGGCTCAATCAGCCCCAGCATTTT.

This chain links TRBV20-1 with TRBJ2-3, with 8 bases aligning to TRBD1. This CDR3 is 14 amino acids long. J gave up 4 bases and V 3 bases, and 6 bases lay outside the gene matches. The germline CDR1 and CDR2 sequences are DFQATT and SNEGSKA (reference sequence). The CDR3 reads CSARPGQVPDTQYF. The CDR3 DNA reads as TGCAGTGCTAGGCCGGGACAGGTGCCAGATACGCAGTATTTT.

This clonotype has a count of ten or more. This chain connects TRBV7-2 to TRBJ2-3, with TRBD2 identical over 10 bases. V was pared by 4 bases and J by 2 bases, with 6 bases of the junction left unmatched. The germline CDR1 and CDR2 sequences are SGHTA and FQGNSA. This CDR3 is 16 amino acids long. CDR3 region: CASSSKTSGATDTQYF. CDR3 nucleotide sequence: TGTGCCAGCAGCTCCAAAACTAGCGGGGCCACAGATACGCAGTATTTT.

Concerning this clonotype itself: A much larger clone differs from this one at a single base, so this may be a read error. CDR3 coding DNA: TGTGCCAGCAGTCCCCCTCGGGGGGCCTACAATGGGCAGTTCTTC. Translating it yields CASSPPRGAYNGQFF. The chain has TRBV12-3 or TRBV12-4 and TRBJ2-1, with D possibly TRBD2 on 7 matching bases. The length of the CDR3 is 15 residues.

The rearrangement joins TRBV3-1 to TRBJ1-2, with D perhaps TRBD1 (5 bases). Germline V lookup: CDR1 LGHDT, CDR2 YNNKEL (reference sequence). The CDR3 runs to 13 residues. Trimming shortened V by 3 bases and J by 3 bases, and 8 bases separated the two germline ends. CDR3: CASSQPTDYGYTF. The CDR3 DNA follows: TGTGCCAGCAGCCAGCCGACAGACTATGGCTACACCTTC. The full variable domain, completed using reference TRBV3-1 and TRBJ1-2, is DTAVSQTPKYLVTQMGNDKSIKCEQNLGHDTMYWYKQDSKKFLKIMFSYNNKELIINETVPNRFSPKSPDKAHLNLHINSLELGDSAVYFCASSQPTDYGYTFGSGTRLTVV.

This clonotype was picked up many times. The V and J genes are TRBV20-1 and TRBJ2-1; D might be TRBD1 (5 bases). Germline CDR1 DFQATT, CDR2 SNEGSKA (reference sequence). Trimming took 7 bases from V and 4 from J, leaving 11 bases between them. There are 12 residues in the CDR3. In DNA form, the CDR3 reads TGCAGTGTAGGCAGGGCTTACAATGAGCAGTTCTTC. Translation gives CSVGRAYNEQFF.

The genes are TRBV20-1 and TRBJ1-5; no definite D call. The germline CDR1 and CDR2 sequences are DFQATT and SNEGSKA (reference sequence). V gave up 5 bases and J gave up 6 bases, with 17 bases separating them. The CDR3 is made up of 14 amino acids. CDR3 coding DNA: TGCAGTGCTCCAGAACCGGGTAACACTCAGCCCCAGCATTTT. Protein: CSAPEPGNTQPQHF.

This clonotype was found many times. The chain couples TRBV20-1 to TRBJ2-5; D is unresolved. Trimming cost V 5 bases and J 4 bases, with 20 bases left between them. Germline V CDR1 and CDR2: DFQATT, SNEGSKA (reference sequence). This CDR3 region has 15 residues. Written as DNA, the CDR3 is TGCAGTGCTCCAGATCTAGTCAATGGGCTAGAGACCCAGTACTTC. Its protein product is CSAPDLVNGLETQYF.

This clonotype has just a few counts. This chain joins TRBV28 and TRBJ2-2; TRBD1 matches at 7 bases. J was trimmed by 5 bases and V by 7 bases; bases with no gene match: 7. This CDR3 is built from 14 residues. Germline CDR1 is MDHEN and CDR2 is SYDVKM. The CDR3 DNA is TGTGCCAGCACTCCCGACAGGGTTACCGGGGAGCTGTTTTTT. It specifies CASTPDRVTGELFF.

The V gene is TRBV6-1, the J gene TRBJ2-5, with 9 bases that match TRBD2. Germline V gene sequence: CDR1 MNHNS, CDR2 SASEGT. CDR3 length: 15 residues. V lost 4 bases, J lost 5 bases, and 8 bases stayed unmatched. The CDR3 region has the DNA TGTGCCAGCAGTGGAGAGCGGGGGGTTTCGGAGACCCAGTACTTC. It specifies CASSGERGVSETQYF.

Many counts were recorded for this clonotype. The chain carries TRBV20-1 and TRBJ2-7; D is possibly TRBD1 (5 bases). CDR3 length: 10 residues. CDR1 DFQATT and CDR2 SNEGSKA come from the germline V gene (reference sequence). CDR3 bases: TGCAGCCCAGGGAACTACGAGCAGTACGTC. Its translation: CSPGNYEQYV.

As DNA, the CDR3 is TGTGCCAGCAGCATAGACAGGGCCAGCTCCTATAATTCACCCCTCCACTTT. It yields the protein CASSIDRASSYNSPLHF. The chain links TRBV7-2 to TRBJ1-6, with 7 bases matching TRBD1. Germline-derived CDR1 and CDR2 are SGHTA and FQGNSA. V lost 5 bases, J lost 0 bases, and 7 bases stayed unmatched. There are 17 residues in the CDR3.

For this clonotype: This may stem from a read error, because a much larger clone lies one nucleotide away. The V gene is TRBV25-1, the J gene TRBJ1-2; a weak D match, TRBD1 (6 bases). V lost 5 bases and J lost 6, with 19 bases in between. The CDR3 extends over 15 amino acids. Germline lookup yields CDR1 MGHDK and CDR2 SYGVNS. The CDR3 loop is CASSSEGGRGHGYTF. In DNA form, the CDR3 reads TGTGCCAGCAGTTCCGAGGGGGGCAGGGGCCATGGCTACACCTTC.

This clonotype was detected only a few times. The chain combines TRBV3-1 with TRBJ1-3; TRBD1 might be the D (6 bases). Trimming took 0 bases from V and 2 from J, leaving 11 bases between them. CDR3 length: 16 residues. Germline V CDR1 and CDR2: LGHDT, YNNKEL (reference sequence). CDR3 in amino acids: CASSQEGDITGNTIYF. CDR3 sequence (DNA): TGTGCCAGCAGCCAAGAGGGGGACATTACTGGAAACACCATATATTTT.

V and J are TRBV7-2 and TRBJ2-1, with TRBD2 identical over 10 bases. This CDR3 has 15 residues. The junction had 12 bases not matched to a gene; V was cut back by 7 bases and J by 9 bases. The germline V gene has CDR1 SGHTA and CDR2 FQGNSA. The CDR3 DNA reads TGTGCCAGCACCCCCCCAGCGGGGGGGGACGTTGAGCAGTTCTTC. Its translation is CASTPPAGGDVEQFF.

This clonotype was recorded at least ten times. V is TRBV7-9 and J is TRBJ2-5; 9 bases align to TRBD1. Germline V gives CDR1 SEHNR, CDR2 FQNEAQ (reference sequence). The CDR3 sequence is 14 residues long. The V and J ends lost 5 bases and 5 bases, in that order; junction bases with no gene match: 6. CDR3 sequence reads: CASSNEQGAETQYF. CDR3 in DNA: TGTGCCAGCAGCAATGAACAGGGGGCGGAGACCCAGTACTTC. Using reference TRBV7-9 and TRBJ2-5 for the parts outside the CDR3, the full variable domain is DTGVSQNPRHKITKRGQNVTFRCDPISEHNRLYWYRQTLGQGPEFLTYFQNEAQLEKSRLLSDRFSAERPKGSFSTLEIQRTEQGDSAMYLCASSNEQGAETQYFGPGTRLLVL.